This is a list of T cell receptor beta chains from one sample in a study of shared clonotypes between healthy human individuals. Produced via immunoSEQ multiplex PCR; TCRdb's table is partial and in-frame only. Here the sample spans about 690,000 clones, less than 95% being singletons. The specimen was memory CD8+ T cells from PBMCs. These receptors all come from a man in his late teens or twenties in good health. Some clones in this sample may be carry-over from other donors' samples. Both conserved end residues are part of each CDR3. The order of the fields is clone size, D gene, J gene, V gene, CDR3 DNA, CDR3 protein. D genes are given only for firm matches. Clone size is given for some rows only: seen once, a few or many times, or a class if the clone is expanded.

clone size: once; D gene: TRBD2; J gene: TRBJ2-7; V gene: TRBV28; CDR3 DNA: TGTGCCAGCAGGCCTAGCGGGTCCTACGAGCAGTACTTC; CDR3 protein: CASRPSGSYEQYF
clone size: .; D gene: TRBD2; J gene: TRBJ2-1; V gene: TRBV28; CDR3 DNA: TGTGCCAGCAGTCGAGGACTAGACGAGCAGTTCTTC; CDR3 protein: CASSRGLDEQFF
clone size: .; D gene: TRBD2; J gene: TRBJ2-3; V gene: TRBV25-1; CDR3 DNA: TGTGCCAGCAGTGAATATATTAGCGGGAGTGGCACGCAGTATTTT; CDR3 protein: CASSEYISGSGTQYF
clone size: .; D gene: TRBD1; J gene: TRBJ2-7; V gene: TRBV27; CDR3 DNA: TGTGCCAGCAGTCCGGTAGGGACAGATAACTACGAGCAGTACTTC; CDR3 protein: CASSPVGTDNYEQYF
clone size: .; D gene: .; J gene: TRBJ1-1; V gene: TRBV5-1; CDR3 DNA: TGCGCCAGCAGCTTAGGAATGAACACTGAAGCTTTCTTT; CDR3 protein: CASSLGMNTEAFF
clone size: .; D gene: .; J gene: TRBJ1-5; V gene: TRBV11-3; CDR3 DNA: TGTGCCAGCACCCCCGTGGGGGCAGGAGCCGGTTCCTGTAGCAATCAGCCCCAGCATTTT; CDR3 protein: CASTPVGAGAGSCSNQPQHF
clone size: .; D gene: .; J gene: TRBJ2-1; V gene: TRBV11-3; CDR3 DNA: TGTGCCAGCAGCTCTGGCCCGGGAAAATACAATGAGCAGTTCTTC; CDR3 protein: CASSSGPGKYNEQFF
clone size: .; D gene: TRBD2; J gene: TRBJ2-2; V gene: TRBV11-3; CDR3 DNA: TGTGCCAGCAGCCCCCGGACTAGCGGGAGGATGAACACCGGGGAGCTGTTTTTT; CDR3 protein: CASSPRTSGRMNTGELFF
clone size: .; D gene: .; J gene: TRBJ2-5; V gene: TRBV7-6; CDR3 DNA: TGTGCCAGCAGCTGGACCCGGGACACTAACCAAGAGACCCAGTACTTC; CDR3 protein: CASSWTRDTNQETQYF
clone size: .; D gene: .; J gene: TRBJ1-1; V gene: TRBV27; CDR3 DNA: TGTGCCAGCAGTTTCGGGGGGGTAACAAATGAAGCTTTCTTT; CDR3 protein: CASSFGGVTNEAFF
clone size: .; D gene: TRBD1; J gene: TRBJ2-7; V gene: TRBV4-1; CDR3 DNA: TGCGCCAGCAGCCCATCCGGGACAGGGTTCGGCGAGCAGTACTTC; CDR3 protein: CASSPSGTGFGEQYF
clone size: many; D gene: .; J gene: TRBJ1-2; V gene: TRBV28; CDR3 DNA: TGTGCCAGCAGCGGGAGGACCGTCTATGGCTACACCTTC; CDR3 protein: CASSGRTVYGYTF
clone size: .; D gene: .; J gene: TRBJ1-5; V gene: TRBV7-9; CDR3 DNA: TGTGCCAGCAGCTTAGGGTTAGGTAATCAGCCCCAGCATTTT; CDR3 protein: CASSLGLGNQPQHF
clone size: .; D gene: TRBD2; J gene: TRBJ2-1; V gene: TRBV5-4; CDR3 DNA: TGTGCCAGCAGTCTGCGGGAGGGAGGAATTGAGAATGAGCAGTTCTTC; CDR3 protein: CASSLREGGIENEQFF
clone size: .; D gene: TRBD1; J gene: TRBJ2-5; V gene: TRBV7-9; CDR3 DNA: TGTGCCAGCAGTTCTCGACAGGGGGGAGAGACCCAGTACTTC; CDR3 protein: CASSSRQGGETQYF
clone size: .; D gene: .; J gene: TRBJ1-1; V gene: TRBV2; CDR3 DNA: TGTGCCAGCAGCAGGGACCCGATGAACACTGAAGCTTTCTTT; CDR3 protein: CASSRDPMNTEAFF
clone size: .; D gene: TRBD1; J gene: TRBJ2-7; V gene: TRBV2; CDR3 DNA: TGTGCCAGCACGGGGGACAGGGCCTACGAGCAGTACTTC; CDR3 protein: CASTGDRAYEQYF
clone size: .; D gene: .; J gene: TRBJ2-5; V gene: TRBV28; CDR3 DNA: TGTGCCAGCAGATGGCCCCTCAACTTC; CDR3 protein: CASRWPLNF
clone size: few; D gene: TRBD2; J gene: TRBJ2-1; V gene: TRBV5-4; CDR3 DNA: TGTGCCAGCAGCCAGACTAGCGGGTTTCGGAATGAGCAGTTCTTC; CDR3 protein: CASSQTSGFRNEQFF
clone size: once; D gene: TRBD1; J gene: TRBJ2-1; V gene: TRBV18; CDR3 DNA: TGTGCCAGCTCACCACGTGGGACAGGCTACAATGAGCAGTTCTTC; CDR3 protein: CASSPRGTGYNEQFF
clone size: .; D gene: .; J gene: TRBJ1-5; V gene: TRBV5-6; CDR3 DNA: TGTGCCAGCAGCTCGGGTGGAGGAAATCAGCCCCAGCATTTT; CDR3 protein: CASSSGGGNQPQHF
clone size: .; D gene: TRBD2; J gene: TRBJ2-3; V gene: TRBV4-1; CDR3 DNA: TGCGCCAGCAGCCAAGATCCACTAGCGGGAGAGTCAGATACGCAGTATTTT; CDR3 protein: CASSQDPLAGESDTQYF
clone size: .; D gene: .; J gene: TRBJ1-2; V gene: TRBV6-6; CDR3 DNA: TGTGCCAGCAGTTACTACCGGAGTCCCCTCCATGGCTACACCTTC; CDR3 protein: CASSYYRSPLHGYTF
clone size: .; D gene: TRBD1; J gene: TRBJ2-1; V gene: TRBV7-9; CDR3 DNA: TGTGCCAGCAGCGGAGAACTGGGACAGGGGGTCTGGTATGAGCAGTTCTTC; CDR3 protein: CASSGELGQGVWYEQFF
clone size: .; D gene: TRBD2; J gene: TRBJ2-5; V gene: TRBV15; CDR3 DNA: TGTGCCACCAGCAGTCTCCTACCTAGCGGGAGGCAGGAGACCCAGTACTTC; CDR3 protein: CATSSLLPSGRQETQYF
clone size: .; D gene: TRBD2; J gene: TRBJ2-7; V gene: TRBV4-3; CDR3 DNA: TGCGCCAGCAGCCAAGCCGGCTTGACTAGCGGGGGACCCTACGAGCAGTACTTC; CDR3 protein: CASSQAGLTSGGPYEQYF
clone size: .; D gene: .; J gene: TRBJ2-1; V gene: TRBV29-1; CDR3 DNA: TGCAGCGTCCTCCCTCCTGGGGACAATGAGCAGTTCTTC; CDR3 protein: CSVLPPGDNEQFF
clone size: .; D gene: TRBD2; J gene: TRBJ2-1; V gene: TRBV4-1; CDR3 DNA: TGCGCCAGCAGCCAAGATTTTGGTGGACTAGCGGGAAACAATGAGCAGTTCTTC; CDR3 protein: CASSQDFGGLAGNNEQFF
clone size: .; D gene: .; J gene: TRBJ2-1; V gene: TRBV4-3; CDR3 DNA: TGCGCCAGCAGCCAGACAAACTCCTACAATGAGCAGTTCTTC; CDR3 protein: CASSQTNSYNEQFF
clone size: .; D gene: .; J gene: TRBJ2-4; V gene: TRBV6-5; CDR3 DNA: TGTGCCAGCAGTGACCCAGAGGCCAAAAACATTCAGTACTTC; CDR3 protein: CASSDPEAKNIQYF
clone size: .; D gene: TRBD2; J gene: TRBJ2-3; V gene: TRBV7-9; CDR3 DNA: TGTGCCAGCAGCGCTTCACCGGGACTAGCGGGCACAGATACGCAGTATTTT; CDR3 protein: CASSASPGLAGTDTQYF
clone size: once; D gene: TRBD1; J gene: TRBJ2-2; V gene: TRBV11-3; CDR3 DNA: TGTGCCAGCAGCCCCCGGACAGGTCCGAACACCGGGGAGCTGTTTTTT; CDR3 protein: CASSPRTGPNTGELFF
clone size: .; D gene: TRBD2; J gene: TRBJ2-1; V gene: TRBV27; CDR3 DNA: TGTGCCAGCAGTCTAGAGAGAGCTAGCGGCTCGTTTCATGAGCAGTTCTTC; CDR3 protein: CASSLERASGSFHEQFF
clone size: .; D gene: TRBD2; J gene: TRBJ2-7; V gene: TRBV13; CDR3 DNA: TGTGCCAGCAGCGGAAGACTAGCGGGAGGGCCAAGCGAGCAGTACTTC; CDR3 protein: CASSGRLAGGPSEQYF
clone size: .; D gene: .; J gene: TRBJ2-7; V gene: TRBV15; CDR3 DNA: TGTGCCACCAGCGACATATCCTCCACCTACGAGCAGTACTTC; CDR3 protein: CATSDISSTYEQYF
clone size: .; D gene: .; J gene: TRBJ2-1; V gene: TRBV27; CDR3 DNA: TGTGCCAGCAATGGGAACAATGAGCAGTTCTTC; CDR3 protein: CASNGNNEQFF
clone size: once; D gene: TRBD2; J gene: TRBJ2-3; V gene: TRBV5-4; CDR3 DNA: TGTGCCAGCAGCTTAGCGGGGCTAGCGGGAGCCTCTAGCACAGATACGCAGTATTTT; CDR3 protein: CASSLAGLAGASSTDTQYF
clone size: .; D gene: .; J gene: TRBJ1-1; V gene: TRBV28; CDR3 DNA: TGTGCCAGCAGCCCCGCAAGCCCTGAAGCTTTCTTT; CDR3 protein: CASSPASPEAFF
clone size: few; D gene: .; J gene: TRBJ2-7; V gene: TRBV4-3; CDR3 DNA: TGCGCCAGCAGCCAAGGGAACGAGCAGTACTTC; CDR3 protein: CASSQGNEQYF
clone size: .; D gene: .; J gene: TRBJ1-1; V gene: TRBV18; CDR3 DNA: TGTGCCAGCTCACCACCGGGGTGGAAACGCTACGCTGAAGCTTTCTTT; CDR3 protein: CASSPPGWKRYAEAFF
clone size: once; D gene: .; J gene: TRBJ2-2; V gene: TRBV30; CDR3 DNA: TGTGCCTGGAACCTCCCCATTCTAGATTACGGGGAGCTGTTTTTT; CDR3 protein: CAWNLPILDYGELFF
clone size: .; D gene: TRBD2; J gene: TRBJ2-7; V gene: TRBV28; CDR3 DNA: TGTGCCAGCAGTTTAGGTCGGGAGGGCCGGGTCCTCGAGCAGTACTTC; CDR3 protein: CASSLGREGRVLEQYF
clone size: .; D gene: .; J gene: TRBJ1-2; V gene: TRBV5-4; CDR3 DNA: TGTGCCAGCAGGTCCGGTCGGGGATTTGGCTACACCTTC; CDR3 protein: CASRSGRGFGYTF
clone size: once; D gene: .; J gene: TRBJ2-7; V gene: TRBV7-6; CDR3 DNA: TGTGCCAGCAGCTTAGCGGACAGCTACGAGCAGTACTTC; CDR3 protein: CASSLADSYEQYF
clone size: .; D gene: .; J gene: TRBJ2-1; V gene: TRBV6-1; CDR3 DNA: TGTGCCAGCAGTGAACAGGTAGGGGGGTGGATCGATGAGCAGTTCTTC; CDR3 protein: CASSEQVGGWIDEQFF
clone size: once; D gene: .; J gene: TRBJ2-7; V gene: TRBV7-9; CDR3 DNA: TGTGCCAGCAGCTACCAAACAGAGTACGAGCAGTACTTC; CDR3 protein: CASSYQTEYEQYF
clone size: .; D gene: TRBD2; J gene: TRBJ2-3; V gene: TRBV4-2; CDR3 DNA: TGTGCCAGCAGCCAAGATCAGGGCCTAGCGGGAGGTTCGGATACGCAGTATTTT; CDR3 protein: CASSQDQGLAGGSDTQYF
clone size: .; D gene: .; J gene: TRBJ2-7; V gene: TRBV25-1; CDR3 DNA: TGTGCCAGCAGTGGAGACCACTCCTACGAGCAGTACTTC; CDR3 protein: CASSGDHSYEQYF
clone size: .; D gene: TRBD2; J gene: TRBJ2-1; V gene: TRBV7-9; CDR3 DNA: TGTGCCAGCAGCCCTAGCGGGAGTACCTACAATGAGCAGTTCTTC; CDR3 protein: CASSPSGSTYNEQFF
clone size: once; D gene: .; J gene: TRBJ2-7; V gene: TRBV28; CDR3 DNA: TGTGCCAGCAGTTTATTACTGGGGATGTACGAGCAGTACTTC; CDR3 protein: CASSLLLGMYEQYF
clone size: few; D gene: .; J gene: TRBJ2-2; V gene: TRBV6-5; CDR3 DNA: TGTGCCAGCAGTTACCGCGTTAGATCGTCCGGGGAGCTGTTTTTT; CDR3 protein: CASSYRVRSSGELFF
clone size: .; D gene: TRBD2; J gene: TRBJ2-5; V gene: TRBV12-5; CDR3 DNA: TGTGCTAGTGCCCGGGAGGCCGGACACATACAAGAGACCCAGTACTTC; CDR3 protein: CASAREAGHIQETQYF
clone size: .; D gene: .; J gene: TRBJ1-2; V gene: TRBV5-8; CDR3 DNA: TGTGCCAGCAGCAAACGGGTCAGCCCGTCTAACTATGGCTACACCTTC; CDR3 protein: CASSKRVSPSNYGYTF